The present entry profiles one T cell receptor beta chain with its context. The data belong to a study of blood T cell repertoires in COVID-19. Study background: Material from acute and convalescent COVID-19 was sourced from the United States, Italy and Spain.

Germline V gene data show CDR1 as ENHRY and CDR2 as SYGVKD. V was trimmed by 3 bases and J by 0 bases, leaving 9 bases between them. The CDR3 is 16 residues long. Sequencing was performed with immunoSEQ multiplex PCR; in TCRdb, only in-frame clones are kept and a portion is missing. The data hold 120,000 to 150,000 clones, with 85% to 90% observed a single time. Enrolled through a virtual design, the participants were between about 18 and 100 years of age and came from 24 US areas. Participant-reported clinical history was the basis for cohort assignment. The clonotype comes from a woman aged 25 to 39 with acute COVID-19. Input material: PBMCs or T cells enriched from blood (not recorded which). This chain connects TRBV10-3 to TRBJ2-6, with D uncertain. Here the CDR3 DNA reads TGTGCCATCAGTGACCTACTGAGCTCTGGGGCCAACGTCCTGACTTTC. Translation gives CAISDLLSSGANVLTF.